This T cell receptor beta chain originates from a study of blood T cell repertoires in COVID-19. Study details: There were acute and convalescent COVID-19 samples, and they came from the United States, Italy and Spain. From T cells, B-cell-depleted T cells, or PBMCs came the material, which was cDNA or gDNA.

Trimming took off 0 bases at V and 4 bases at J, with 22 bases between the two ends. This CDR3 has 18 residues. Germline CDR1 reads LGHNA; CDR2 reads YNFKEQ. This clone was recorded a few times. In the original analysis: Amplification from reference gene primers served as the basis for estimated nucleated cell counts. The assay was immunoSEQ multiplex PCR, and TCRdb's table has in-frame clones only and misses some. V, J and clone size reflect that table, while D and trimming were determined from the DNA. The sample holds about 120,000 clones, roughly 90% seen once. This chain links TRBV4-2 with TRBJ2-7, with D possibly TRBD1 on 5 matching bases. This clonotype was obtained from a human donor with acute or convalescent COVID-19. The donor label of this sample is uncertain. The sequenced sample consisted of peripheral blood. CDR3 DNA: TGTGCCAGCAGCCAAGAGGGCCCGAAACAGGCTACCCATTACGAGCAGTACTTC. Its translation: CASSQEGPKQATHYEQYF.